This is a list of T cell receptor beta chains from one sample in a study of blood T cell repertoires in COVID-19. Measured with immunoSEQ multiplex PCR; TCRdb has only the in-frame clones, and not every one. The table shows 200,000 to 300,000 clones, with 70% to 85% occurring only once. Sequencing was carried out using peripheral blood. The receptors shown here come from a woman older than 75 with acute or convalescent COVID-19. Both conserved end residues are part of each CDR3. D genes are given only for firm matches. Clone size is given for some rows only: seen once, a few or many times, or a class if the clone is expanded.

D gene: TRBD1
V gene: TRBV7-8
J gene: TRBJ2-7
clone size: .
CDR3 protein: CASSVGTVYEQYF
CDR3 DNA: TGTGCCAGCAGCGTCGGGACAGTTTACGAGCAGTACTTC

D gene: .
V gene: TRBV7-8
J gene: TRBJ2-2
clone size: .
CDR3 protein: CASSTARQVVNTGELFF
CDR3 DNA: TGTGCCAGCAGCACGGCTAGACAGGTTGTGAACACCGGGGAGCTGTTTTTT

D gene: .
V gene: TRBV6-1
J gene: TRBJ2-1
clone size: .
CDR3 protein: CASSALTGRTHNEQFF
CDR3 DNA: TGTGCCAGCAGTGCCCTTACAGGAAGAACCCACAATGAGCAGTTCTTC

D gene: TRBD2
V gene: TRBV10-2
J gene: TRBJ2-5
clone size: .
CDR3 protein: CASRDPSTSGGPRTQYF
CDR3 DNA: TGCGCCAGCAGAGACCCTTCGACTAGCGGGGGCCCCAGGACCCAGTACTTC

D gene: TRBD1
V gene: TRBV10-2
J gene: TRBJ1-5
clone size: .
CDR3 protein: CASSESRDRAYQPQHF
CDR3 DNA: TGCGCCAGCAGTGAGTCGCGGGACAGGGCCTATCAGCCCCAGCATTTT

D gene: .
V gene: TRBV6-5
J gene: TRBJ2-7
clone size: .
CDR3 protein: CASKKTASYEQYF
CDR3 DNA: TGTGCCAGCAAAAAGACAGCCTCCTACGAGCAGTACTTC

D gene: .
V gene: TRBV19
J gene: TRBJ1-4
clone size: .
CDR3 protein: CASSARFNEKLFF
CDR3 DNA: TGTGCCAGTAGTGCTCGGTTTAATGAAAAACTGTTTTTT

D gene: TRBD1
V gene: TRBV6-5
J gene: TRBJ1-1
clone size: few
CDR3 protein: CASRSTGLNTEAFF
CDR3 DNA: TGTGCCAGCAGATCGACAGGGTTGAACACTGAAGCTTTCTTT

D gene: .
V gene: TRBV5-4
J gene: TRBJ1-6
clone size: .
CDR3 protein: CASSLEQGNSPLHF
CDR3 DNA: TGTGCCAGCAGCTTGGAACAGGGAAACTCACCCCTCCACTTT

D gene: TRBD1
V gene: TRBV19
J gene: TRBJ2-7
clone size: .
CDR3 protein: CASSIDPTGLFYEQYF
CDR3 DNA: TGTGCCAGTAGTATAGATCCGACAGGGTTGTTCTACGAGCAGTACTTC

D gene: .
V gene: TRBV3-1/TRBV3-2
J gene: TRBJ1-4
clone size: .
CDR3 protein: CASSQRGGSDEKLFF
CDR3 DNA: TGTGCCAGCAGCCAACGCGGGGGCAGCGATGAAAAACTGTTTTTT